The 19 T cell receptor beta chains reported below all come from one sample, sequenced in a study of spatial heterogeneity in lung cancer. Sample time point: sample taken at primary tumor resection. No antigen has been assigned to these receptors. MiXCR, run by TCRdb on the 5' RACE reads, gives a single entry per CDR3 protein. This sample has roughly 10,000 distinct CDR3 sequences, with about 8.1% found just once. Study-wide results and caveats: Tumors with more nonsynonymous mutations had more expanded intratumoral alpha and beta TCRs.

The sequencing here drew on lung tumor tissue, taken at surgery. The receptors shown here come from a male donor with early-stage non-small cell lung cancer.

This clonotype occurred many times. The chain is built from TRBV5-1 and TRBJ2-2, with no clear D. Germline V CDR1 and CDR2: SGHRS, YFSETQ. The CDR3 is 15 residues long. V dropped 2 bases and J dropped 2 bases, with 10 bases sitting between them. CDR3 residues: CASSFLQSNTGELFF. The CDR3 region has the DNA TGCGCCAGCAGCTTTTTGCAGTCCAACACCGGGGAGCTGTTTTTT. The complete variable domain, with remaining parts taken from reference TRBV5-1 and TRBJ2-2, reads KAGVTQTPRYLIKTRGQQVTLSCSPISGHRSVSWYQQTPGQGLQFLFEYFSETQRNKGNFPGRFSGRQFSNSRSEMNVSTLELGDSALYLCASSFLQSNTGELFFGEGSRLTVL.

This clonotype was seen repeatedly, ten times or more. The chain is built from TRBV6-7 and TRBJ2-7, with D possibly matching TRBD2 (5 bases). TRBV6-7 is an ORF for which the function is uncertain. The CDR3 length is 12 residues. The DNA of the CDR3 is TGTGCGAGGCGGGTGGCCTATGCCGAGCAGTACTTC. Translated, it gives CARRVAYAEQYF.

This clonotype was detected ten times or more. CDR3 in DNA: TGTGCCAGCAGGATGGGGCCGGGTGAGCAGTTCTTC. Translated, it gives CASRMGPGEQFF. The V and J genes are TRBV2 and TRBJ2-1; a possible D gene is TRBD1 (5 bases). The germline CDR1 and CDR2 sequences are SNHLY and FYNNEI. The length of the CDR3 is 12 residues. Trimming shortened V by 6 bases and J by 9 bases, and 12 bases separated the two germline ends.

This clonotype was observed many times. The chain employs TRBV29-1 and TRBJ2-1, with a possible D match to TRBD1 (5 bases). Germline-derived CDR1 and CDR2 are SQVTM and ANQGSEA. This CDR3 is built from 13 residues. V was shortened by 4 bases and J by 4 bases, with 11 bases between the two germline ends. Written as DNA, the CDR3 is TGCAGCGTTGCTGGCAGGGATTACAATGAGCAGTTCTTC. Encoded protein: CSVAGRDYNEQFF.

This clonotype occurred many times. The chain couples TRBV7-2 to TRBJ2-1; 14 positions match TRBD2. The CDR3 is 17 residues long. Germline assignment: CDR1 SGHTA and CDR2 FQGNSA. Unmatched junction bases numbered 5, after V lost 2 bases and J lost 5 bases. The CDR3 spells CASSLRLAGGLNNEQFF. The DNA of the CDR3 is TGTGCCAGCAGCTTACGACTAGCGGGGGGGCTAAACAATGAGCAGTTCTTC.

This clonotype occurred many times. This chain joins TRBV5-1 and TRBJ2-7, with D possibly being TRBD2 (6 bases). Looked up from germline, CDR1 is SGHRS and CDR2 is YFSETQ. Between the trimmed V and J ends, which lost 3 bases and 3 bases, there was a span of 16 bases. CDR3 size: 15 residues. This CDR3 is CASSSRASEHYEQYF. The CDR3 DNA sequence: TGCGCCAGCAGCTCGCGGGCTAGCGAACACTACGAGCAGTACTTC.

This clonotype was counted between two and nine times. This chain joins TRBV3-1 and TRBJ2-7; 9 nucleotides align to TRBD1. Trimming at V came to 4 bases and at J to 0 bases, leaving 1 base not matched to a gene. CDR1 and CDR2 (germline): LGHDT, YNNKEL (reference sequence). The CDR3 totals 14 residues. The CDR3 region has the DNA TGTGCCAGCAGCCGGGACAGGGACTCCTACGAGCAGTACTTC. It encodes CASSRDRDSYEQYF.

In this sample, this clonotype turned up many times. The DNA for the CDR3 is TGTGCCAGCAGCTTAGACCCAATGCAGAACACCGGGGAGCTGTTTTTT. Encoded protein: CASSLDPMQNTGELFF. V usage is TRBV7-2 and J usage is TRBJ2-2; D gene ambiguous. In germline, CDR1 is SGHTA, CDR2 FQGNSA. The CDR3 has 16 residues. V was shortened by 1 base and J by 1 base, with 10 bases between the two germline ends.

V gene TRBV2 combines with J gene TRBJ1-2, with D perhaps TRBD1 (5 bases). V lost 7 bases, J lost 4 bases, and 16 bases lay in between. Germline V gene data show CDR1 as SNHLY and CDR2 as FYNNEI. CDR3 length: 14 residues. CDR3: CASTQGDLGYGYTF. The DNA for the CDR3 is TGTGCCAGCACTCAGGGCGACCTAGGCTATGGCTACACCTTC.

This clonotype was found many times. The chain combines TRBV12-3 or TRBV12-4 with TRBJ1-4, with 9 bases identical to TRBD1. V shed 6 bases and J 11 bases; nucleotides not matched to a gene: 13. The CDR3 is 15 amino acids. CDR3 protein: CASRETGTGFGKLFF. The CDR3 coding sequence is TGTGCCAGCAGAGAGACCGGGACAGGGTTTGGGAAACTGTTTTTT.

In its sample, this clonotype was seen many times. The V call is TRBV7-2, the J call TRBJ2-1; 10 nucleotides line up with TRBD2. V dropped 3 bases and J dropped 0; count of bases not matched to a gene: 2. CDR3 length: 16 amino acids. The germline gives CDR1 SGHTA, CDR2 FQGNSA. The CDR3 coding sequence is TGTGCCAGCAGCTTTCCTAGCGGGAGCTCCTACAATGAGCAGTTCTTC. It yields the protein CASSFPSGSSYNEQFF.

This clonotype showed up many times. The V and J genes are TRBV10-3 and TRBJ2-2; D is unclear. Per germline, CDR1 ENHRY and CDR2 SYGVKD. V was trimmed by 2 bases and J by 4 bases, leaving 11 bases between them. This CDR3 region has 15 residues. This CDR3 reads CAISELRTGTGELFF. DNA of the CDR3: TGTGCCATCAGTGAGCTTAGGACGGGCACCGGGGAGCTGTTTTTT.

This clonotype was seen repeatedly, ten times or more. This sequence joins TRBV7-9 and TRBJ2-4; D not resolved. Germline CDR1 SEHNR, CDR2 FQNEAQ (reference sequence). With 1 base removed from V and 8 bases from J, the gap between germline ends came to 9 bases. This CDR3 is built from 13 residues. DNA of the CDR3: TGTGCCAGCAGCTTAGGGCAGTCATACATTCAGTACTTC. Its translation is CASSLGQSYIQYF.

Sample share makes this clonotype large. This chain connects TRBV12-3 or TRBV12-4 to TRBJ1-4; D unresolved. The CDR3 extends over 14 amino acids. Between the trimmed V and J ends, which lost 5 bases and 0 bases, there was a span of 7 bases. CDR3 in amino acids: CASSPPATNEKLFF. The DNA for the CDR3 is TGTGCCAGCAGTCCACCAGCAACTAATGAAAAACTGTTTTTT.

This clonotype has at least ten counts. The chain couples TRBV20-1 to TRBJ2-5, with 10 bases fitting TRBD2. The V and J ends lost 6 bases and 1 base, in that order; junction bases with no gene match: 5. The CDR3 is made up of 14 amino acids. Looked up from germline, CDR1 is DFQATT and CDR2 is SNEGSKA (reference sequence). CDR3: CSAARTSGQETQYF. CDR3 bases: TGCAGTGCAGCCCGGACTAGCGGCCAAGAGACCCAGTACTTC.

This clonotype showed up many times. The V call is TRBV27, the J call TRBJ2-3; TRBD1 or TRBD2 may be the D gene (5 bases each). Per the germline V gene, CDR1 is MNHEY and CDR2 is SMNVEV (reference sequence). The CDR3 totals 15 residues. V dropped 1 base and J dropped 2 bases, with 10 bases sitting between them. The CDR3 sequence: CASSLWGRFTDTQYF. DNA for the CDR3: TGTGCCAGCAGTTTATGGGGACGGTTCACAGATACGCAGTATTTT.

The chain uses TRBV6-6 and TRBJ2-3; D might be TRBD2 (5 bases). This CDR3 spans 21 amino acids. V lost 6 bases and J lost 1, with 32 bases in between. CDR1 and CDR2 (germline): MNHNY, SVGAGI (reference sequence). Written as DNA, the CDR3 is TGTGCCAGCAGCCCCCATACTCCTCGGCTCGGCGGGCGGAGCCGCACAGATACGCAGTATTTT. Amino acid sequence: CASSPHTPRLGGRSRTDTQYF.

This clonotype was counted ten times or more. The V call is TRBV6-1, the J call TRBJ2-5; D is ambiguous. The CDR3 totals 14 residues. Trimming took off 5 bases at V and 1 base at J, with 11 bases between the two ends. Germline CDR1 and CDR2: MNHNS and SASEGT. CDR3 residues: CASSKTRIQETQYF. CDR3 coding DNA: TGTGCCAGCAGTAAGACCCGCATCCAAGAGACCCAGTACTTC.

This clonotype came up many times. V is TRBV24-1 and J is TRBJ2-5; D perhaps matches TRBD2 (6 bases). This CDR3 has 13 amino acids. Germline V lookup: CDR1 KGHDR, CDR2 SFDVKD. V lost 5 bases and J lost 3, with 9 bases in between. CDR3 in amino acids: CATSGLGEETQYF. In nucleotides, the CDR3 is TGTGCCACCAGTGGACTAGGCGAAGAGACCCAGTACTTC.